Below are 27 T cell receptor beta chains sequenced from a single sample in a study of shared clonotypes between healthy human individuals. Naive CD8 cells were CD45RO-negative, positively selected for CCR7, excluding terminally differentiated effector memory CD45RA+ cells. Sequenced by immunoSEQ multiplex PCR; TCRdb stores in-frame clones only, minus some. The sample has some 2,100,000 clones; roughly 91% are singletons. Material: naive CD8+ T cells from PBMCs. The receptors derive from a man aged 18 to 30 in good health. Some clones in this sample may be carry-over from other donors' samples.

This clone was seen a single time. V usage is TRBV18 and J usage is TRBJ2-1, with 12 bases that match TRBD1. This CDR3 spans 17 amino acids. V was pared by 6 bases and J by 8 bases, with 14 bases of the junction left unmatched. CDR1 is KGHSH, CDR2 LQKENI, per germline. The CDR3 here is CASSHNIGTGGLDEQFF. CDR3 sequence (DNA): TGTGCCAGCTCGCATAATATCGGGACAGGGGGCCTGGATGAGCAGTTCTTC.

The chain has TRBV27 and TRBJ2-1; D gene uncertain. Germline V lookup: CDR1 MNHEY, CDR2 SMNVEV (reference sequence). This CDR3 region has 15 residues. V lost 3 bases to trimming and J lost 0 bases, with 9 bases between them. This CDR3 reads CASSLEPPSYNEQFF. CDR3 sequence (DNA): TGTGCCAGCAGTTTGGAGCCCCCCTCCTACAATGAGCAGTTCTTC.

The genes are TRBV28 and TRBJ2-6; D gene unclear. Germline assignment: CDR1 MDHEN and CDR2 SYDVKM. Trimming removed 3 bases at V and 0 bases at J, with 9 bases between. There are 16 residues in the CDR3. The CDR3 nucleotides read TGTGCCAGCAGTTTCCGCCGGATCTCTGGGGCCAACGTCCTGACTTTC. Translation gives CASSFRRISGANVLTF.

As for this clone: The same CDR3 can be traced to other DNA sequences in this sample. The chain employs TRBV6-1 and TRBJ2-2, with no clear D. Germline V gene lookup returns CDR1 MNHNS and CDR2 SASEGT. V gave up 1 base and J gave up 3 bases, with 6 bases separating them. CDR3 length: 14 residues. The chain's CDR3 is CASSEGKYTGELFF. DNA for the CDR3: TGTGCCAGCAGTGAAGGAAAGTACACCGGGGAGCTGTTTTTT.

The V gene is TRBV7-3, the J gene TRBJ2-2; 8 bases are a match to TRBD1. V lost 2 bases to trimming and J lost 6 bases; unmatched junction nucleotides: 11. CDR3 size: 17 residues. From germline, CDR1 is SGHTA and CDR2 FQGTGA. The CDR3 sequence: CASSLDRGPPGSGELFF. CDR3 coding DNA: TGTGCCAGCAGCTTAGACAGGGGCCCCCCAGGGTCCGGGGAGCTGTTTTTT. Combining the CDR3 with reference TRBV7-3 and TRBJ2-2 gives the whole variable domain GAGVSQTPSNKVTEKGKYVELRCDPISGHTALYWYRQSLGQGPEFLIYFQGTGAADDSGLPNDRFFAVRPEGSVSTLKIQRTERGDSAVYLCASSLDRGPPGSGELFFGEGSRLTVL.

This clone appeared a single time. The rearrangement joins TRBV9 to TRBJ2-1, with a possible D match to TRBD2 (6 bases). The CDR3 runs 16 residues. The germline V and J ends were trimmed by 1 base and 8 bases, with 19 bases remaining between them. In germline, CDR1 is SGDLS, CDR2 YYNGEE. In DNA, the CDR3 is TGTGCCAGCAGCGTAAGCGGGCAGGTTAGGGTCCATGAGCAGTTCTTC. Amino acid sequence: CASSVSGQVRVHEQFF.

J is TRBJ2-7 and V is TRBV28, with D possibly TRBD2 on 6 matching bases. Germline V gene sequence: CDR1 MDHEN, CDR2 SYDVKM. V was cut by 4 bases and J by 2 bases, with 12 bases left in between. The CDR3 contains 14 residues. CDR3 sequence (DNA): TGTGCCAGCAGTTCCCAGCGGGTACCCTACGAGCAGTACTTC. It translates to CASSSQRVPYEQYF.

The chain employs TRBV5-4 and TRBJ2-2; no firm D call. V was cut by 5 bases and J by 4 bases, with 6 bases left in between. Germline V gives CDR1 SGHNT, CDR2 YYREEE (reference sequence). The CDR3 runs 12 residues. CDR3 in amino acids: CASSHSTGELFF. CDR3 sequence (DNA): TGTGCCAGCAGTCACTCCACCGGGGAGCTGTTTTTT.

The chain couples TRBV25-1 to TRBJ2-7; D is ambiguous. The CDR3 is 12 amino acids. V lost 4 bases to trimming and J lost 4 bases, with 8 bases between them. CDR1 is MGHDK and CDR2 is SYGVNS in the germline V gene. CDR3 nucleotides: TGTGCCAGCAGTGGTGCCCTTTACGAGCAGTACTTC. Protein sequence: CASSGALYEQYF.

The chain recombines TRBV4-1 with TRBJ2-5; D perhaps matches TRBD2 (5 bases). V was shortened by 2 bases and J by 2 bases, with 15 bases between the two germline ends. CDR3 length equals 16 residues. CDR1 and CDR2 (germline): MGHRA, YSYEKL. CDR3 coding DNA: TGCGCCAGCAGCCAATTCGGGGAGACGGGGCAAGAGACCCAGTACTTC. It is translated as CASSQFGETGQETQYF.

V usage is TRBV27 and J usage is TRBJ2-1; D not certain. Germline assignment: CDR1 MNHEY and CDR2 SMNVEV (reference sequence). The V end lost 4 bases, the J end lost 5 bases, and 12 bases lay between the germline ends. This CDR3 contains 14 residues. CDR3 coding DNA: TGTGCCAGCAGTTCCGTTACAGAGGACAATGAGCAGTTCTTC. As protein: CASSSVTEDNEQFF.

This chain links TRBV10-3 with TRBJ2-7; 10 bases are shared with TRBD1. With V trimmed by 4 bases and J by 4 bases, 10 bases remained unmatched. Germline V gene sequence: CDR1 ENHRY, CDR2 SYGVKD. CDR3 size: 16 residues. The CDR3 here is CAISVFLGTGVYEQYF. The CDR3 region has the DNA TGTGCCATCAGTGTCTTCCTGGGGACAGGGGTGTACGAGCAGTACTTC.

The sample holds one count of this clone. The V and J genes are TRBV5-1 and TRBJ2-6, with D possibly called TRBD1 or TRBD2 (6 bases each). The germline V gene has CDR1 SGHRS and CDR2 YFSETQ. The germline V and J ends were trimmed by 1 base and 4 bases, with 12 bases remaining between them. CDR3 length equals 16 residues. The chain's CDR3 is CASSLTGASGANVLTF. The CDR3 DNA is TGCGCCAGCAGCTTGACGGGGGCGTCCGGGGCCAACGTCCTGACTTTC. Full variable domain (remainder filled in from reference TRBV5-1 and TRBJ2-6): KAGVTQTPRYLIKTRGQQVTLSCSPISGHRSVSWYQQTPGQGLQFLFEYFSETQRNKGNFPGRFSGRQFSNSRSEMNVSTLELGDSALYLCASSLTGASGANVLTFGAGSRLTVL.

As regards this clone: Other DNA variants within this sample encode the same CDR3. The chain links TRBV30 to TRBJ2-5, with no clear D. Germline values: CDR1 GTSNPN, CDR2 SVGIG (reference sequence). The CDR3 sequence is 12 residues long. V was pared by 0 bases and J by 5 bases, with 7 bases between. The CDR3 sequence is CAWSVSRETQYF. The CDR3, as DNA: TGTGCCTGGAGTGTTTCGAGGGAGACCCAGTACTTC.

This clone has only a few counts. The chain is built from TRBV4-1 and TRBJ1-5; no clear D gene. The CDR3 loop spans 14 amino acids. Germline assignment: CDR1 MGHRA and CDR2 YSYEKL. Trimming stripped 4 bases from V and 5 bases from J, with 12 bases between. The CDR3, as DNA: TGCGCCAGCAGCCGCTACCGAAGTGATCAGCCCCAGCATTTT. This translates into CASSRYRSDQPQHF.

The V and J genes are TRBV7-6 and TRBJ2-3; 8 bases map to TRBD2. The CDR3 length is 15 residues. V shed 6 bases, J shed 2 bases, and the junction held 7 bases outside the gene matches. CDR1 and CDR2 (germline): SGHVS, FNYEAQ. CDR3 residues: CASRKLAVDTDTQYF. In DNA form, the CDR3 reads TGTGCCAGCAGGAAACTAGCGGTCGACACAGATACGCAGTATTTT.

This chain joins TRBV21-1 and TRBJ1-1. TRBV21-1 is marked as a pseudogene. The CDR3 runs 15 residues. The CDR3 bases are TGTGCCAGCAGCAACATCCGCAGCCTTAACACTGAAGCTTTCTTT. It yields the protein CASSNIRSLNTEAFF.

The chain carries TRBV7-2 and TRBJ2-2; 10 bases are a match to TRBD2. Trimming took 3 bases from V and 3 from J; bases not matched to a gene: 10. This CDR3 region has 18 residues. In germline, CDR1 is SGHTA, CDR2 FQGNSA. CDR3 DNA: TGTGCCAGCAGCTTGGGCTCCGGGACTAGCGACCACACCGGGGAGCTGTTTTTT. Translation gives CASSLGSGTSDHTGELFF.

The chain recombines TRBV5-1 with TRBJ2-1, with D perhaps matching TRBD1 or TRBD2 (5 bases each). CDR3 size: 15 residues. V lost 6 bases and J 7 bases, leaving 20 bases between the germline ends. The germline V gene encodes CDR1 SGHRS and CDR2 YFSETQ. The chain's CDR3 is CASTPIMGVWNEQFF. For the CDR3, the DNA is TGCGCCAGCACACCCATAATGGGGGTATGGAATGAGCAGTTCTTC.

The J gene is TRBJ1-2, the V gene TRBV28, with D perhaps TRBD1 (6 bases). The V end lost 3 bases, the J end lost 5 bases, and 28 bases lay between the germline ends. Germline CDR1 MDHEN, CDR2 SYDVKM. The length of the CDR3 is 19 residues. CDR3 amino acids: CASSFWSWSGGGDRYGYTF. The CDR3 DNA follows: TGTGCCAGCAGTTTTTGGTCTTGGTCTGGGGGAGGTGACAGGTATGGCTACACCTTC.

The chain is built from TRBV6-5 and TRBJ1-5; D is unclear. From germline, CDR1 is MNHEY and CDR2 SVGAGI. V lost 2 bases and J 6 bases, leaving 11 bases between the germline ends. The CDR3 runs to 14 residues. This CDR3 reads CASSYGQAVQPQHF. Here the CDR3 DNA reads TGTGCCAGCAGTTACGGCCAGGCGGTTCAGCCCCAGCATTTT.

The chain uses TRBV9 and TRBJ2-1, with 11 bases identical to TRBD2. Germline trimming cut 0 bases from V and 6 bases from J; bases unmatched to any gene: 5. The CDR3 spans 16 residues. Germline CDR1 and CDR2: SGDLS and YYNGEE. CDR3 loop: CASSVAASGRFNEQFF. The CDR3 DNA is TGTGCCAGCAGCGTAGCGGCTAGCGGGAGGTTCAATGAGCAGTTCTTC.

V and J are TRBV19 and TRBJ2-3; D gene unclear. V lost 5 bases and J 0 bases, leaving 6 bases between the germline ends. Germline V gives CDR1 LNHDA, CDR2 SQIVND (reference sequence). CDR3 length: 13 amino acids. Written as DNA, the CDR3 is TGTGCCAGTAGTGCCTATAGCACAGATACGCAGTATTTT. Translating gives CASSAYSTDTQYF.

The chain is built from TRBV7-2 and TRBJ1-2; 8 bases map to TRBD1. The CDR3 loop spans 14 amino acids. In germline, CDR1 is SGHTA, CDR2 FQGNSA. V was pared by 0 bases and J by 7 bases, with 4 bases of the junction left unmatched. The CDR3 reads CASSLAGTGLGYTF. CDR3 DNA: TGTGCCAGCAGCTTAGCCGGGACAGGCCTTGGCTACACCTTC.

J is TRBJ1-3 and V is TRBV25-1; D ambiguous. Germline-derived CDR1 and CDR2 are MGHDK and SYGVNS. The CDR3 extends over 14 amino acids. V lost 0 bases and J lost 6, with 9 bases in between. The CDR3 here is CASSEYGRENTIYF. Here the CDR3 DNA reads TGTGCCAGCAGTGAATATGGACGGGAAAACACCATATATTTT. Variable domain in full (rest from reference TRBV25-1 and TRBJ1-3): EADIYQTPRYLVIGTGKKITLECSQTMGHDKMYWYQQDPGMELHLIHYSYGVNSTEKGDLSSESTVSRIRTEHFPLTLESARPSHTSQYLCASSEYGRENTIYFGEGSWLTVV.

The V and J genes are TRBV9 and TRBJ1-4; D call uncertain. The CDR3 has 14 amino acids. Germline assignment: CDR1 SGDLS and CDR2 YYNGEE. Trimming took off 2 bases at V and 8 bases at J, with 13 bases between the two ends. The CDR3 here is CASSVGSGYEKLFF. The CDR3 DNA reads TGTGCCAGCAGCGTCGGGTCGGGGTACGAAAAACTGTTTTTT.

J is TRBJ2-3 and V is TRBV6-6; 8 bases align to TRBD2. Germline V gene data show CDR1 as MNHNY and CDR2 as SVGAGI (reference sequence). V trimming: 6 bases; J trimming: 5 bases; junction bases outside the gene matches: 10. This CDR3 region has 15 residues. The CDR3, as DNA: TGTGCCAGCAGGTTGGGCGGGAGGCTTGGAGATACGCAGTATTTT. Translating it yields CASRLGGRLGDTQYF.